This T cell receptor beta chain was recovered during a study of T cells after yellow fever vaccination. The study, taken as a whole, reports: Reappearing after the booster were most of the clones from primary vaccination (roughly 95% CD4, 85% to 90% CD8).

A few counts support this clonotype. Its antigen remains unidentified. A universal primer site and UMIs were added as TCR cDNA was made by 5'RACE template switching. TCRdb independently ran MiXCR on the 5' RACE reads; one entry per CDR3 protein. This sample has hundreds of thousands of distinct CDR3 sequences, with 9% to 15% found just once. The CDR3 length is 14 residues. The ends were cut back, 5 bases at V and 2 bases at J, with 13 bases in the middle. Germline CDR1 reads MNHNS; CDR2 reads SASEGT. Source: PBMCs, taken on the day of the yellow fever booster vaccination. The rearrangement links TRBV6-1 to TRBJ2-7; D assignment may be TRBD1 or TRBD2 (5 bases each). The sequence derives from a young man who received the YFV17D yellow fever vaccine. The CDR3 spells CASSQGTETYEQYF. The CDR3 coding sequence is TGTGCCAGCAGTCAAGGGACGGAGACCTACGAGCAGTACTTC.